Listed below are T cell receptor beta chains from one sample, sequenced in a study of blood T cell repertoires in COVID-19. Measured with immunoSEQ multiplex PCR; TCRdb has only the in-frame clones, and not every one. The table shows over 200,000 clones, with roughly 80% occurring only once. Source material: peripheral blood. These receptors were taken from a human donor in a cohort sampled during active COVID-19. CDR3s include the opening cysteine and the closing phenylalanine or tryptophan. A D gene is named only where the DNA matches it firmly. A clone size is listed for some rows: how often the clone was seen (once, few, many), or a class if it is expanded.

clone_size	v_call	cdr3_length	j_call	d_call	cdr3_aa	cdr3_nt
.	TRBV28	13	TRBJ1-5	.	CASSNGGIQPQHF	TGTGCCAGCAGCAACGGGGGAATTCAGCCCCAGCATTTT
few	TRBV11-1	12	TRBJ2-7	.	CASMDRTYEQYF	TGTGCCAGCATGGACAGAACCTACGAGCAGTACTTC
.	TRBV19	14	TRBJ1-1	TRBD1	CASSIDQRRGQAFF	TGTGCCAGTAGTATAGATCAACGGAGGGGGCAAGCTTTCTTT
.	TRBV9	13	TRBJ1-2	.	CASRASTPYGYTF	TGTGCCAGCAGAGCCTCAACCCCCTATGGCTACACCTTC
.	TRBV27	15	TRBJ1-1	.	CASSLTGLTNTEAFF	TGTGCCAGCAGTTTGACGGGACTCACGAACACTGAAGCTTTCTTT
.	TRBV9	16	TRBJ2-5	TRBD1	CASSPGDRGRGETQYF	TGTGCCAGCAGCCCCGGGGACAGGGGGCGAGGAGAGACCCAGTACTTC
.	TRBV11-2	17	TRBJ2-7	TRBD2	CASSLTSSGRAPYEQYF	TGTGCCAGCAGCTTAACGTCCAGTGGGAGGGCCCCTTACGAGCAGTACTTC
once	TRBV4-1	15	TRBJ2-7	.	CASSPGQREVHEQYF	TGCGCCAGCAGCCCCGGACAGCGGGAAGTCCACGAGCAGTACTTC
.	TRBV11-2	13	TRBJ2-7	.	CASSLVVTYEQYF	TGTGCCAGCAGCTTAGTAGTAACCTACGAGCAGTACTTC
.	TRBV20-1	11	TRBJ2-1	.	CSAPTVNEQFF	TGCAGTGCCCCCACTGTAAATGAGCAGTTCTTC
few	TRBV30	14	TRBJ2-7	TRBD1	CAWNRDRGLGEQYF	TGTGCCTGGAACCGGGACAGGGGATTAGGGGAGCAGTACTTC
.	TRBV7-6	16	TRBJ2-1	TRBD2	CASSVTSGRAQNEQFF	TGTGCCAGCAGCGTCACTAGCGGGAGGGCTCAAAATGAGCAGTTCTTC
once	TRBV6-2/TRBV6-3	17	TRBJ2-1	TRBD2	CASSGTTSGGTYNEQFF	TGTGCCAGCAGTGGCACGACTAGCGGGGGGACCTACAATGAGCAGTTCTTC
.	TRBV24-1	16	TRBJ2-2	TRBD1	CATSDWGTGETGELFF	TGTGCCACCAGTGATTGGGGGACAGGGGAAACCGGGGAGCTGTTTTTT
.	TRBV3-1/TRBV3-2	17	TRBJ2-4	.	CASSQEATVLAKNIQYF	TGTGCCAGCAGCCAAGAAGCTACAGTTCTAGCCAAAAACATTCAGTACTTC
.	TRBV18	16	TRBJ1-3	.	CASSPIKTLSGNTIYF	TGTGCCAGCTCACCTATCAAGACTCTCTCTGGAAACACCATATATTTT
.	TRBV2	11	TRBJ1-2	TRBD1	CASIWEGGHTF	TGTGCCAGCATCTGGGAAGGGGGCCACACCTTC
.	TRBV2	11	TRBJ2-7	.	CASSGEREQYF	TGTGCCAGCAGTGGGGAGAGGGAGCAGTACTTC
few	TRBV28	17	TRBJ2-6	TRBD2	CASSLSGSFSGANVLTF	TGTGCCAGCAGTTTAAGCGGGAGTTTCTCTGGGGCCAACGTCCTGACTTTC
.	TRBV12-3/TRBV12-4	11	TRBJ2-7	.	CASSLEFGQYF	TGTGCCAGCAGTCTCGAGTTTGGGCAGTACTTC
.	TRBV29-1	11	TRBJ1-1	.	CSVEEGGEAFF	TGCAGCGTTGAAGAGGGGGGTGAAGCTTTCTTT
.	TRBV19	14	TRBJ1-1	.	CASSIQGLGTEAFF	TGTGCCAGTAGTATTCAGGGATTGGGCACTGAAGCTTTCTTT
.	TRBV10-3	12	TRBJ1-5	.	CAISEGDQPQHF	TGTGCCATCAGTGAGGGAGATCAGCCCCAGCATTTT
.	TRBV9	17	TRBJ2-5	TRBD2	CASSVAPSGRARETQYF	TGTGCCAGCAGCGTAGCTCCGAGCGGGAGGGCCCGAGAGACCCAGTACTTC
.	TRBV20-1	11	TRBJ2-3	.	CSAPRADTQYF	TGCAGTGCCCCCCGAGCGGATACGCAGTATTTT
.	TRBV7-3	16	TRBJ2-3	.	CASSLGSSERTDTQYF	TGTGCCAGCAGCTTAGGGTCTAGCGAACGCACAGATACGCAGTATTTT